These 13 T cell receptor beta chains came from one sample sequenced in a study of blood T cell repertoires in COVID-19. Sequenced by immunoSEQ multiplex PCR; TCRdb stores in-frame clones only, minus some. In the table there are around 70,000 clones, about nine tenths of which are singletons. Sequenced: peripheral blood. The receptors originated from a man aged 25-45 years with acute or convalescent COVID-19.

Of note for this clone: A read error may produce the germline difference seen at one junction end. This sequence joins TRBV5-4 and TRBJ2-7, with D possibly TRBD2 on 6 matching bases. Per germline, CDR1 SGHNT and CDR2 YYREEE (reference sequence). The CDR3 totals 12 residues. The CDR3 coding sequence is TGTGCCAGCAGCGGGGACTCCTGCGAGCAGTACTTC. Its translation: CASSGDSCEQYF.

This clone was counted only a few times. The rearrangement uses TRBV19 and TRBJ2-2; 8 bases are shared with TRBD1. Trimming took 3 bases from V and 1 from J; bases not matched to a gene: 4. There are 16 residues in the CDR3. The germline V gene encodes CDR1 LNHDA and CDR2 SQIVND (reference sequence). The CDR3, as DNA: TGTGCCAGTAGTATCTACAGGGGGAGGAACACCGGGGAGCTGTTTTTT. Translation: CASSIYRGRNTGELFF.

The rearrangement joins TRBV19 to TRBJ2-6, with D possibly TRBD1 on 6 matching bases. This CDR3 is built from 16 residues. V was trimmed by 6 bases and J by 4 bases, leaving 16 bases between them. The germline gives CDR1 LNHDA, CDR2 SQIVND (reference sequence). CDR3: CASRVVQGSGANVLTF. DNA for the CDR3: TGTGCCAGTAGAGTCGTTCAGGGGTCAGGGGCCAACGTCCTGACTTTC.

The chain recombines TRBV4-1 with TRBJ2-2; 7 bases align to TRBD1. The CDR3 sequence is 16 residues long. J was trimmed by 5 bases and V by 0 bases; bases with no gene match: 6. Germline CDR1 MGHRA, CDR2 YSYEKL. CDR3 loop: CASSQDRDRTTGELFF. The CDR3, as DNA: TGCGCCAGCAGCCAAGATCGGGACAGAACGACCGGGGAGCTGTTTTTT.

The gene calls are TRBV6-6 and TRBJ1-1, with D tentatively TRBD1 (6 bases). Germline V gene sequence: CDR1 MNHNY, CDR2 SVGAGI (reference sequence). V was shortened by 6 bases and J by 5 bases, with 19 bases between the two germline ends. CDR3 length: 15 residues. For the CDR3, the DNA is TGTGCCAGCAGCCCCCGGGGGGGCGCGGGGACTGAAGCTTTCTTT. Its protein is CASSPRGGAGTEAFF.

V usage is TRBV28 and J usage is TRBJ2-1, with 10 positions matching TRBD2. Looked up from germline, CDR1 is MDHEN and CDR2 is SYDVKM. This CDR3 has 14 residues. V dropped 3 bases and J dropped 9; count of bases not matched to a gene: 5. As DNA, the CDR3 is TGTGCCAGCAGTTTTTGGAGCGGGAGGGTTGAGCAGTTCTTC. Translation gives CASSFWSGRVEQFF.

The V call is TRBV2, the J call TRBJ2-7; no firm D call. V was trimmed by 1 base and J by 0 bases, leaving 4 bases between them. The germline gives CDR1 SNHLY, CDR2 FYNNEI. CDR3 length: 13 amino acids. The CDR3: CASSEGSSYEQYF. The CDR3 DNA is TGTGCCAGCAGTGAAGGCAGCTCCTACGAGCAGTACTTC.

DNA for the CDR3: TGTGCCAGCACCACAGGGGCCCTGAACACCGGGGAGCTGTTTTTT. Translating gives CASTTGALNTGELFF. The V call is TRBV18, the J call TRBJ2-2; 7 bases are shared with TRBD1. The V and J ends lost 8 bases and 1 base, in that order; junction bases with no gene match: 7. The CDR3 runs 15 residues. Germline V lookup: CDR1 KGHSH, CDR2 LQKENI.

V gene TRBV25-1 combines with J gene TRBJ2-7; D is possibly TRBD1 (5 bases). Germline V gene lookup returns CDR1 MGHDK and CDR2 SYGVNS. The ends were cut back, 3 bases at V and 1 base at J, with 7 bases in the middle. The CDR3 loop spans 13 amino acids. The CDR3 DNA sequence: TGTGCCAGCAGTGAGGCAGGGTCCTACGAGCAGTACTTC. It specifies CASSEAGSYEQYF.

The CDR3 DNA follows: TGTGCCAGCTCACCGGACCACAGGGGAGAGCAGTACTTC. This codes for CASSPDHRGEQYF. The chain employs TRBV18 and TRBJ2-7; 7 bases are a match to TRBD1. The V and J ends lost 3 bases and 7 bases, in that order; junction bases with no gene match: 6. Germline-derived CDR1 and CDR2 are KGHSH and LQKENI. The CDR3 length is 13 residues. The variable domain in full, with the rest retrieved from reference TRBV18 and TRBJ2-7, is NAGVMQNPRHLVRRRGQEARLRCSPMKGHSHVYWYRQLPEEGLKFMVYLQKENIIDESGMPKERFSAEFPKEGPSILRIQQVVRGDSAAYFCASSPDHRGEQYFGPGTRLTVT.

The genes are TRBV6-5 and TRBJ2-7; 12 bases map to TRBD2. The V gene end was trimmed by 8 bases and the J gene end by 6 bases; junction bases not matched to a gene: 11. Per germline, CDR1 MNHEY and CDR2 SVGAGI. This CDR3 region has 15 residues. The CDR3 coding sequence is TGTGCCAGCGGGGGACTAGCGGGTACTGTCTCCGAGCAGTACTTC. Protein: CASGGLAGTVSEQYF.

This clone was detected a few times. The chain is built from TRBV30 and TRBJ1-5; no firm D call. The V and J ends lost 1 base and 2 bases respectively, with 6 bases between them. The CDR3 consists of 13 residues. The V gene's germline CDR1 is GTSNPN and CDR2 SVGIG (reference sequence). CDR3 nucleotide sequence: TGTGCCTGGAGTGGGCAGGGCAATCAGCCCCAGCATTTT. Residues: CAWSGQGNQPQHF.

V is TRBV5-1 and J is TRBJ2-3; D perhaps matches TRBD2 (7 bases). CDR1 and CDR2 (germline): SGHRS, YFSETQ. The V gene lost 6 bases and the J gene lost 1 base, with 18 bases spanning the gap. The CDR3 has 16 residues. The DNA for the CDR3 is TGCGCCAGCAACGGTGACATGCGGGGGCGCACAGATACGCAGTATTTT. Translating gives CASNGDMRGRTDTQYF.